This TCR beta chain was captured in a study of metastatic and nonmetastatic thyroid tumors. Study-wide context: The comparison covered peripheral blood and tumor or nodule tissue in malignant and benign thyroid patients. Broader study findings: Relative to benign nodules, malignant thyroid tumors were reportedly characterized by significantly elevated TCR beta diversity in blood and tumor.

From germline, CDR1 is MDHEN and CDR2 SYDVKM. V trimming: 6 bases; J trimming: 2 bases; junction bases outside the gene matches: 11. The CDR3 has 18 amino acids. No patient had received any treatment before thyroid surgery. MiXCR was used by TCRdb to re-call the PCR reads. The sample comprises about 15,000 clones, 25% of which are singletons, and 15% rests with the top ten. As regards this clone: Its specificity is unknown.

V and J are TRBV28 and TRBJ2-4; 12 bases agree with TRBD1. The sequence came from a female donor with papillary thyroid cancer or a benign thyroid nodule (not recorded which). Some clones in this sample may be carry-over from other donors' samples. The sequenced sample consisted of adjacent normal tissue. The CDR3 DNA reads TGTGCCAGCAGCTTACCGGGACAGGGGGCTTGGACCAAAAACATTCAGTACTTC. This translates into CASSLPGQGAWTKNIQYF.